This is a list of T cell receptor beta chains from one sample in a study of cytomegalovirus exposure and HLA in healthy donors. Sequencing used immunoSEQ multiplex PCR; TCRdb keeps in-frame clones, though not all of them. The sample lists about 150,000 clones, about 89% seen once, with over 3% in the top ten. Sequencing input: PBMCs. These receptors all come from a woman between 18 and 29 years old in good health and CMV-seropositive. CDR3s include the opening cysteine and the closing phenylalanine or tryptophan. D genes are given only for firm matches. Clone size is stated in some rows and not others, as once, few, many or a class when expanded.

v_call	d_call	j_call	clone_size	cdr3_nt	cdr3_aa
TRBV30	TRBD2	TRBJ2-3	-	TGTGCCTGGAGTAGTATCAAGCGGGAGAGGACAGATACGCAGTATTTT	CAWSSIKRERTDTQYF
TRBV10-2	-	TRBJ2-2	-	TGCGCCAGCAGTGAAATAACCGGGGAGCTGTTTTTT	CASSEITGELFF
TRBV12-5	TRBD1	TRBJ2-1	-	TGTGCTAGTGGCTATCCTGTCGGGACAGGCGGCAATGAGCAGTTCTTC	CASGYPVGTGGNEQFF
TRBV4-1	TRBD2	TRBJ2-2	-	TGCGCCAGCAGCCCCTCAAATCTAGCGGGAGCTAACGGGGAGCTGTTTTTT	CASSPSNLAGANGELFF
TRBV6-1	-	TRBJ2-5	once	TGTGCCAGCAGTGAAAGAGACTCCATGGCCCAGTACTTC	CASSERDSMAQYF
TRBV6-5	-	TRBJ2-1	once	TGTGCCAGCAGGGTCACCCCGAGCTCCTACAATGAGCAGTTCTTC	CASRVTPSSYNEQFF
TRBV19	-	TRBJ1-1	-	TGTGCCAGTAGTATAGATCAGGCCAGGAACACTGAAGCTTTCTTT	CASSIDQARNTEAFF
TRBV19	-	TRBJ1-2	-	TGTGCCAGTAGTACCAATACAGGGACCTATGGCTACACCTTC	CASSTNTGTYGYTF
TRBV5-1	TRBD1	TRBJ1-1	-	TGCGCCAGCAGCGGACAGGGGACAATGAACACTGAAGCTTTCTTT	CASSGQGTMNTEAFF
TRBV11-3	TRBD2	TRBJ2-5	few	TGTGCCAGCAGCTTAGTTGGGACTAGCGGGAGGTCCCAAGAGACCCAGTACTTC	CASSLVGTSGRSQETQYF
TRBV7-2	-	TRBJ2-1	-	TGTGCCAGCAGCTTAGTCACAGGAGGGAATGAGCAGTTCTTC	CASSLVTGGNEQFF
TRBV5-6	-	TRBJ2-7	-	TGTGCCAGCAGCCCCAACGTCGTGACAGCCTACGAGCAGTACTTC	CASSPNVVTAYEQYF
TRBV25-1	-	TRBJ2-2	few	TGTGCCAGCATGAGTGCCGGGGAGCTGTTTTTT	CASMSAGELFF
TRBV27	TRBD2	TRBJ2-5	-	TGTGCCAGCAGGACTAGCGGGAGATCAGAGACCCAGTACTTC	CASRTSGRSETQYF
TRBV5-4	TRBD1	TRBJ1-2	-	TGTGCCAGCAGCCACAGTATAAGGACAGGGGGCTTCTATGGCTACACCTTC	CASSHSIRTGGFYGYTF
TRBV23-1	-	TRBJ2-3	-	TGCGCCAGCAGTCAACGCGGTACAGATACGCAGTATTTT	CASSQRGTDTQYF
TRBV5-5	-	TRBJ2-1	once	TGTGCCAGCAGCTCGGAGGATCTATGGTCAGATGAGCAGTTCTTC	CASSSEDLWSDEQFF
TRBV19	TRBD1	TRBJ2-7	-	TGTGCCAGCGCTACGGGACAGGGCTACGAGCAGTACTTC	CASATGQGYEQYF
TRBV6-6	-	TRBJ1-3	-	TGTGCCAGCAGGGCTCCAGGGGACTCTGGAAACACCATATATTTT	CASRAPGDSGNTIYF
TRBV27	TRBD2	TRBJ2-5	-	TGTGCCAGCAGTTTACTAGCGGGCTTAACAAAAGAGACCCAGTACTTC	CASSLLAGLTKETQYF
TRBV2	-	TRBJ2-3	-	TGTGCCAGCAGTGGCTCTAGCCGCACAGATACGCAGTATTTT	CASSGSSRTDTQYF
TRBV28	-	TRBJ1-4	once	TGTGCCAGCAGTCAACAGGTGTTTAATGAAAAACTGTTTTTT	CASSQQVFNEKLFF
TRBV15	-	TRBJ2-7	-	TGTGCCACCAGCAGGACAGCCACCTACGAGCAGTACTTC	CATSRTATYEQYF
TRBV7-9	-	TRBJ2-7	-	TGTGCCAGCACCGACTTACGGGACACATCCTACGAGCAGTACTTC	CASTDLRDTSYEQYF
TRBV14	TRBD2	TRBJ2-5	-	TGTGCCAGCAGGCGGGAGCCCCAAGAGACCCAGTACTTC	CASRREPQETQYF
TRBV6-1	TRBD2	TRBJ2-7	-	TGTGCCAGCAGTGCAAGCGGGAGGGCCGGAGAGCAGTACTTC	CASSASGRAGEQYF
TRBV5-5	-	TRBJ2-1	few	TGTGCCAGCAGCTTGGATCGGAATGAGCAGTTCTTC	CASSLDRNEQFF
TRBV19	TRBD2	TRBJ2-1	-	TGTGCCAGTAGTATTACTAGCGGAGTCTACAATGAGCAGTTCTTC	CASSITSGVYNEQFF
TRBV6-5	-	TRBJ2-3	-	TGTGCCAGCAGACAGGGATTGGGCACAGATACGCAGTATTTT	CASRQGLGTDTQYF
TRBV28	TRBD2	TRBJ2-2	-	TGTGCCAGCACCTCCCCCTCTCTAGCGGACGACACCGGGGAGCTGTTTTTT	CASTSPSLADDTGELFF
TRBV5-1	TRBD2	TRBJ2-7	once	TGCGCCAGCAGCTTGGCCGGGACTAGTGCCTCCGAGCAGTACTTC	CASSLAGTSASEQYF
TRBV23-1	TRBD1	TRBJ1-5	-	TGCGCCAGCTCGGACAGGGATAGCAATCAGCCCCAGCATTTT	CASSDRDSNQPQHF
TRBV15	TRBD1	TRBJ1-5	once	TGTGCCACCAGCAGGGACAGGGGGCGCGGTCAGCCCCAGCATTTT	CATSRDRGRGQPQHF
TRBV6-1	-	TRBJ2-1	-	TGTGCCAGCAGTGACCCCTCGGGGTCCTACAATGAGCAGTTCTTC	CASSDPSGSYNEQFF
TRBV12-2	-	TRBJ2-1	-	TGTGCAAGTCGCCGATACGACAGGACTAGCGGGAGGGGGGTGGATGAGCAGTTCTTC	CASRRYDRTSGRGVDEQFF
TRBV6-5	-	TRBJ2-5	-	TGTGCCAGCAGTCAGACGGGAGAGACCCAGTACTTC	CASSQTGETQYF
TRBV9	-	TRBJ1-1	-	TGTGCCAGCAGCGTAGAACTTTCGAACACTGAAGCTTTCTTT	CASSVELSNTEAFF